This T cell receptor (beta chain) appears in the sequencing data of a study of regulatory T cells in long-lasting Graves disease. Germline assignment: CDR1 MNHEY and CDR2 SMNVEV (reference sequence). V gave up 2 bases and J gave up 0 bases, with 8 bases separating them. The CDR3 length is 14 residues. Time point of the sample: newly diagnosed GD, antithyroid drugs for less than 3 months. PBMC RNA was the source of the TCR library. Building of the TCR beta libraries involved iRepertoire HTBI primers and Arm-PCR of CDR3 regions. TCRdb ran MiXCR on the multiplex PCR reads and lists one entry per CDR3 protein. The sample holds 420,000 or so distinct CDR3 sequences, about 16% seen once. The data were also submitted as part of a second study, on T cells in Graves' hyperthyroidism and ophthalmopathy. Turning to that study: For Graves' hyperthyroidism to be stable, ophthalmopathy could not progress within 18 months.

The specimen comprised peripheral blood mononuclear cells (PBMCs), sampled at new diagnosis, from a patient treated with antithyroid drugs. The V gene is TRBV27, the J gene TRBJ2-7; maybe TRBD2 (5 bases). This TCR derives from a woman younger than 30 with Graves disease. CDR3 sequence reads: CASSLTGISYEQYF. The CDR3 DNA follows: TGTGCCAGCAGTTTAACGGGGATCTCCTACGAGCAGTACTTC.